A single sample is the source of the 27 T cell receptor beta chains below, sequenced in a study of Graves' ophthalmopathy and Graves' hyperthyroidism. RNA transcripts were the template, and TCR beta CDR3 regions were amplified from them. First-round RT-PCR employed HTBI primers, with a second-round multiplex PCR after it. Each CDR3 protein is one row after TCRdb ran MiXCR on the multiplex PCR reads. The sample has just over 600,000 distinct CDR3 sequences, about a fifth seen once. The sample taken for sequencing was peripheral blood. These receptors were taken from a woman aged 18-30 years with stable Graves' hyperthyroidism. Some clones in this sample may be carry-over from other donors' samples.

This clonotype showed up just a few times. The V call is TRBV7-2, the J call TRBJ2-7; D is unresolved. The CDR3 totals 14 residues. The germline V gene has CDR1 SGHTA and CDR2 FQGNSA. Between the trimmed V and J ends, which lost 1 base and 6 bases, there was a span of 13 bases. CDR3 DNA sequence: TGTGCCAGCAGCTTAGGGTTTGACCCCCCCGAGCAGTACTTC. Protein product: CASSLGFDPPEQYF.

This clonotype was seen many times. The V call is TRBV11-2, the J call TRBJ1-5; no definite D call. The CDR3 is made up of 13 amino acids. Germline CDR1 reads SGHAT; CDR2 reads FQNNGV. Trimming shortened V by 3 bases and J by 4 bases, and 7 bases separated the two germline ends. CDR3 nucleotides: TGTGCCAGCAGCTTTGAGGAGAATCAGCCCCAGCATTTT. Its translation: CASSFEENQPQHF.

This clonotype was picked up many times. CDR3 coding DNA: TGTGCCAGCAGTTACGTGTTGAACCAAGAGACCCAGTACTTC. It encodes CASSYVLNQETQYF. The chain uses TRBV6-5 and TRBJ2-5; D not certain. Germline V gene data show CDR1 as MNHEY and CDR2 as SVGAGI. The length of the CDR3 is 14 residues. Trimming pared 2 bases from V and 0 bases from J, leaving 7 bases between.

A note on this clonotype: A much larger clone differs by one base, so this may be a read error. V gene TRBV7-9 combines with J gene TRBJ1-2, with 10 bases that match TRBD1. The CDR3 runs 14 residues. CDR1 is SEHNR, CDR2 FQNEAQ, per germline (reference sequence). DNA for the CDR3: TGTGCCAGCAGCTTAGCCGGGACAGGGGTTGGCCACACCTTC. Amino acids: CASSLAGTGVGHTF.

This clonotype occurred many times. The chain combines TRBV12-3 or TRBV12-4 with TRBJ2-7; D might be TRBD2 (5 bases). The V end lost 3 bases, the J end lost 7 bases, and 13 bases lay between the germline ends. This CDR3 has 13 residues. CDR3 in amino acids: CASSFVLSGEQYF. CDR3 sequence (DNA): TGTGCCAGCAGTTTTGTTTTGTCGGGGGAGCAGTACTTC.

This clonotype has ten or more counts. The rearrangement uses TRBV7-2 and TRBJ1-2; D is perhaps TRBD1 (5 bases). V shed 0 bases and J shed 4 bases, with 12 bases lying between them. Germline values: CDR1 SGHTA, CDR2 FQGNSA. This CDR3 is 15 amino acids long. The CDR3 DNA sequence: TGTGCCAGCAGCTTAGCAGCGACAGTATTCTATGGCTACACCTTC. This gives the protein CASSLAATVFYGYTF.

This clonotype was detected many times. J is TRBJ1-6 and V is TRBV6-1; unclear D gene. CDR3 length: 12 residues. CDR1 is MNHNS, CDR2 SASEGT, per germline. V was shortened by 7 bases and J by 6 bases, with 7 bases between the two germline ends. The CDR3 region has the DNA TGTGCCAGCACCGGTGCTAATTCACCCCTCCACTTT. Encoded protein: CASTGANSPLHF.

This clonotype showed up many times. The gene calls are TRBV30 and TRBJ2-5; possibly TRBD1 or TRBD2 for D (6 bases each). Germline V CDR1 and CDR2: GTSNPN, SVGIG (reference sequence). The CDR3 has 12 amino acids. The V end lost 1 base, the J end lost 7 bases, and 10 bases lay between the germline ends. DNA of the CDR3: TGTGCCTGGAGTGAGGGGGGTAGGACCCAGTACTTC. This gives the protein CAWSEGGRTQYF.

This clonotype was counted ten times or more. This rearrangement joins TRBV6-1 to TRBJ2-7; 15 nucleotides line up with TRBD2. Germline loops: CDR1 MNHNS, CDR2 SASEGT. The length of the CDR3 is 16 residues. V was pared by 6 bases and J by 4 bases, with 7 bases of the junction left unmatched. The CDR3 spells CASRRGTSGGPYEQYF. In DNA form, the CDR3 reads TGTGCCAGCAGGCGCGGGACTAGCGGGGGGCCTTACGAGCAGTACTTC.

The gene calls are TRBV3-1 and TRBJ1-5; D call uncertain. The V end was cut by 1 base, the J end by 8 bases, with 9 bases between. Looked up from germline, CDR1 is LGHDT and CDR2 is YNNKEL (reference sequence). This CDR3 spans 13 amino acids. The CDR3 sequence: CASSQVSREPQHF. The CDR3 nucleotides read TGTGCCAGCAGCCAAGTAAGCCGGGAGCCCCAGCATTTT.

This clonotype was seen a few times. The V and J genes are TRBV6-1 and TRBJ2-3; perhaps TRBD1 as D (6 bases). The germline gives CDR1 MNHNS, CDR2 SASEGT. The V end was cut by 3 bases, the J end by 4 bases, with 11 bases between. The CDR3 loop spans 14 amino acids. As DNA, the CDR3 is TGTGCCAGCAGTGAGACCCCAGGGGCAGATACGCAGTATTTT. Translation: CASSETPGADTQYF.

This clonotype showed up many times. This chain joins TRBV5-1 and TRBJ1-1; TRBD1 might be the D (5 bases). V was trimmed by 4 bases and J by 0 bases, leaving 10 bases between them. Germline CDR1 SGHRS, CDR2 YFSETQ. CDR3 length: 14 residues. The CDR3 DNA reads TGCGCCAGCAGCGTTACAGGAATGAACACTGAAGCTTTCTTT. This sequence encodes CASSVTGMNTEAFF.

The rearrangement uses TRBV28 and TRBJ1-1; D remains unclear. This CDR3 has 14 residues. The V end was cut by 2 bases, the J end by 0 bases, with 7 bases between. Germline lookup yields CDR1 MDHEN and CDR2 SYDVKM. CDR3 residues: CASSLPSVNTEAFF. In DNA form, the CDR3 reads TGTGCCAGCAGTTTACCCAGTGTGAACACTGAAGCTTTCTTT.

This clonotype was seen repeatedly, ten times or more. V usage is TRBV19 and J usage is TRBJ2-7; D uncertain. The CDR3 extends over 15 amino acids. Trimming took 2 bases from V and 1 from J, leaving 12 bases between them. Germline CDR1 reads LNHDA; CDR2 reads SQIVND (reference sequence). The CDR3 DNA reads TGTGCCAGTAGTATACAGGCAGTTGGGTCCTACGAGCAGTACTTC. It encodes CASSIQAVGSYEQYF.

V and J are TRBV6-5 and TRBJ1-2; 9 nucleotides agree with TRBD1. Looked up from germline, CDR1 is MNHEY and CDR2 is SVGAGI. The CDR3 runs 14 residues. V lost 2 bases, J lost 8 bases, and 6 bases stayed unmatched. The CDR3 DNA is TGTGCCAGCAGTTACGCGCCGGGACAGGGAGGCTACACCTTC. Translation: CASSYAPGQGGYTF.

Worth noting for this clonotype: Germline and junction disagree at one end, which may indicate a read error. The chain has TRBV14 and TRBJ2-7; 7 nucleotides align to TRBD2. The CDR3 consists of 14 residues. Germline V gives CDR1 SGHDN, CDR2 FVKESK. The CDR3 sequence: CVSSQMGGFDEQYF. The CDR3, as DNA: TGTGTCAGCAGCCAAATGGGGGGGTTCGACGAGCAGTACTTC.

The chain is built from TRBV7-9 and TRBJ2-7; no definite D call. The CDR3 runs 13 residues. The germline V gene encodes CDR1 SEHNR and CDR2 FQNEAQ (reference sequence). Trimming took off 8 bases at V and 0 bases at J, with 11 bases between the two ends. CDR3 bases: TGTGCCAGCGGGTCGTCGCTCTCCTACGAGCAGTACTTC. Its protein product is CASGSSLSYEQYF.

There are a few counts of this clonotype. The V gene is TRBV5-6, the J gene TRBJ1-1, with D unclear. Trimming removed 4 bases at V and 6 bases at J, with 16 bases between. The CDR3 is 14 residues long. The germline V gene encodes CDR1 SGHDT and CDR2 YYEEEE. The CDR3 DNA follows: TGTGCCAGCAGCCAGACTATCCGGGGAGCTGAAGCTTTCTTT. Amino acid sequence: CASSQTIRGAEAFF.

The sample holds many counts of this clonotype. The chain is built from TRBV5-6 and TRBJ1-1; unclear D gene. The germline CDR1 and CDR2 sequences are SGHDT and YYEEEE. This CDR3 spans 15 amino acids. The ends were cut back, 3 bases at V and 2 bases at J, with 14 bases in the middle. The DNA of the CDR3 is TGTGCCAGCAGCTCCTTGGAAGGGCCCAACACTGAAGCTTTCTTT. It specifies CASSSLEGPNTEAFF.

The chain has TRBV11-2 and TRBJ2-2; D is uncertain. V dropped 2 bases and J dropped 3 bases, with 7 bases sitting between them. Per germline, CDR1 SGHAT and CDR2 FQNNGV. The CDR3 covers 14 residues. The CDR3: CASSLRRYTGELFF. The CDR3 DNA is TGTGCCAGCAGCTTAAGGCGCTACACCGGGGAGCTGTTTTTT.

This clonotype was found many times. The chain links TRBV12-3 or TRBV12-4 to TRBJ2-5; 13 bases agree with TRBD2. Unmatched junction bases numbered 6, after V lost 4 bases and J lost 4 bases. CDR3 length equals 16 residues. The DNA for the CDR3 is TGTGCCAGCAGTTCCACTAGCGGGGGGGCCAGAGAGACCCAGTACTTC. This codes for CASSSTSGGARETQYF.

This clonotype has a count of ten or more. The CDR3: CASSLGDRDTEAFF. CDR3 coding DNA: TGTGCCAGTAGTCTCGGAGATCGGGACACTGAAGCTTTCTTT. V usage is TRBV19 and J usage is TRBJ1-1, with no clear D. The CDR3 is made up of 14 amino acids. Germline lookup yields CDR1 LNHDA and CDR2 SQIVND (reference sequence). The germline V and J ends were trimmed by 5 bases and 3 bases, with 13 bases remaining between them.

The chain uses TRBV5-1 and TRBJ1-1, with 8 bases aligning to TRBD1. Per germline, CDR1 SGHRS and CDR2 YFSETQ. This CDR3 is built from 14 residues. With 0 bases clipped from V and 10 bases from J, the junction kept 8 bases outside the gene matches. The DNA of the CDR3 is TGCGCCAGCAGCTTGGAGGGACAGGAAAAGGGAGCTTTCTTT. This translates into CASSLEGQEKGAFF.

This clonotype was seen many times. The V gene is TRBV18, the J gene TRBJ1-2; D is unclear. Per the germline V gene, CDR1 is KGHSH and CDR2 is LQKENI. V lost 2 bases and J lost 4, with 11 bases in between. The CDR3 contains 14 residues. This CDR3 reads CASSPLRSGYGYTF. In nucleotides, the CDR3 is TGTGCCAGCTCACCATTACGGTCGGGCTATGGCTACACCTTC.

This clonotype was seen a few times. A clone one base away is much larger, so this may be a read error. V and J are TRBV20-1 and TRBJ1-1; perhaps TRBD1 as D (6 bases). Germline values: CDR1 DFQATT, CDR2 SNEGSKA (reference sequence). The CDR3 sequence is 12 residues long. The CDR3 is CSAREGAPEACF. Here the CDR3 DNA reads TGCAGTGCTAGAGAGGGGGCCCCTGAAGCTTGCTTT.

This chain connects TRBV14 to TRBJ1-2, with TRBD1 matching over 8 bases. V was clipped by 4 bases and J by 8 bases; unmatched bases: 9. Germline CDR1 SGHDN, CDR2 FVKESK. The CDR3 spans 14 residues. CDR3 sequence reads: CASSLRQGRKGYTF. CDR3 in DNA: TGTGCCAGCAGCCTTCGACAGGGGAGGAAAGGCTACACCTTC.

This clonotype has at least ten counts. J is TRBJ2-5 and V is TRBV28, with TRBD2 matching over 8 bases. The CDR3 is 17 residues long. J gave up 5 bases and V 1 base, and 12 bases lay outside the gene matches. The germline gives CDR1 MDHEN, CDR2 SYDVKM. The CDR3 here is CASSLFAGGQRKETQYF. The CDR3 region has the DNA TGTGCCAGCAGTTTATTTGCGGGAGGACAGAGAAAGGAGACCCAGTACTTC.